These T cell receptor beta chains were read from a single sample in a study of cytomegalovirus exposure and HLA in healthy donors. Method: immunoSEQ multiplex PCR; TCRdb's copy keeps in-frame clones and lacks some. The sample consists of some 77,000 clones, roughly 94% of them appearing once. The source material was PBMCs. The receptor set was obtained from a man between 18 and 29 years old in good health and CMV-seropositive. CDR3s leave out the opening cysteine and the closing phenylalanine or tryptophan.

V	J	CDR3
TRBV7-8	TRBJ2-1	ASSPRGAGAGEQF
TRBV28	TRBJ2-7	ASSYVGTAEQY
TRBV19	TRBJ1-4	ASTLTGGVEKLF
TRBV7-9	TRBJ2-7	ASSPEGSPSEQY
TRBV5-4	TRBJ1-3	ASSFSTAHSGNTIY
TRBV13	TRBJ2-1	ASSLGSASVF
TRBV5-1	TRBJ2-1	ASSFYSGGASNEQF
TRBV29-1	TRBJ2-3	SGTPLAGVWTDTQY
TRBV28	TRBJ1-1	ASGMERSMAANTEAF
TRBV6-1	TRBJ1-3	ASWKGAGNTIY
TRBV5-1	TRBJ2-5	ASSPGLESFSETQY
TRBV9	TRBJ2-3	ASSVDSRGSTDTQY
TRBV2	TRBJ2-7	ASSGDSYEQY
TRBV7-9	TRBJ2-7	ASSLPGREHYEQY
TRBV6-5	TRBJ1-2	ASRPPGGRGDYT
TRBV13	TRBJ2-2	ASSLATGDYTGELF
TRBV7-8	TRBJ1-3	ASSPRYDSGNTIY
TRBV2	TRBJ1-3	ASSEGLGNTIY
TRBV29-1	TRBJ2-5	SVEDRGGQETQY
TRBV5-1	TRBJ2-7	ASSLWDRSSYEQY
TRBV5-1	TRBJ1-1	ASSAGTVNDGF
TRBV7-9	TRBJ1-1	ASSWETGSHPEAF
TRBV30	TRBJ1-6	AWNLQGVTSPLH
TRBV4-1	TRBJ2-1	ASSQAGTSGRAWF
TRBV16	TRBJ2-6	ASSQTLGANVLT
TRBV5-4	TRBJ2-3	ASSGTSSQTRDTQY
TRBV5-5	TRBJ1-5	ASSRTGTGQPQH
TRBV7-8	TRBJ2-3	ASSLGPGRGLYTDTQY
TRBV6-5	TRBJ1-3	AISPTERLTIY
TRBV29-1	TRBJ2-7	SVDAGAYEQY
TRBV18	TRBJ2-5	ASSPSGQDNQETQY
TRBV9	TRBJ2-5	ASSVGLGLDPETQY
TRBV7-3	TRBJ2-3	ASSLMGADTQY
TRBV28	TRBJ2-7	ASSWGGAYEQY
TRBV9	TRBJ2-7	ASSFTGGSEQY
TRBV4-2	TRBJ1-4	ASSQVGHNEKLF
TRBV9	TRBJ2-7	ASSVGDSSYEQY
TRBV19	TRBJ2-1	ASPETSTYNEQF
TRBV21-1	TRBJ2-2	ASSNGTYTGELF
TRBV15	TRBJ2-7	ATSREIRGEQY
TRBV28	TRBJ1-1	ASSYAPFGQDTEAF
TRBV7-8	TRBJ2-2	ASSLGSGGVTGELF
TRBV11-2	TRBJ1-1	ASSSRTEAF
TRBV4-1	TRBJ2-1	ASSQDELWEQF
TRBV11-2	TRBJ2-7	ASSPTGGDFYEQY
TRBV18	TRBJ2-2	ASSFEMRTGELF
TRBV5-6	TRBJ1-2	ASSLGFWALTANYGYT
TRBV6-5	TRBJ2-1	ASRGQDNEQF
TRBV14	TRBJ2-7	ASSRGQADVYEQY
TRBV9	TRBJ2-3	ASSVSGTSGTDTQY